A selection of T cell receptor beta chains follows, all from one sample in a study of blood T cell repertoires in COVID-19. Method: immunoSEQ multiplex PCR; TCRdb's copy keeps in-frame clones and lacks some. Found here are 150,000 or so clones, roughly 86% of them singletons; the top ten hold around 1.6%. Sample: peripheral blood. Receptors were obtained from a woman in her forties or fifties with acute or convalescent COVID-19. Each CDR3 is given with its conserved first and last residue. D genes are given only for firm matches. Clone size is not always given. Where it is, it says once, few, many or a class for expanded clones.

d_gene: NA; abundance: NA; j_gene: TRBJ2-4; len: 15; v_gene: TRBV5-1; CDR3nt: TGCGCCAGCAGCTTGGTGCGAGGTGGGAAAAACATTCAGTACTTC; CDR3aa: CASSLVRGGKNIQYF
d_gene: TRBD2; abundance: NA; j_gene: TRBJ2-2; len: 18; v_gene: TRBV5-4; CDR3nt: TGTGCCAGCAGCTCGGGACTAGCGGGGGGGCCGGGCACCGGGGAGCTGTTTTTT; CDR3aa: CASSSGLAGGPGTGELFF
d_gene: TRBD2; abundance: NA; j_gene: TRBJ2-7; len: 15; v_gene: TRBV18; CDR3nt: TGTGCCAGCTCACCGATGACTAGCGGGAGTGGTGAGCAGTACTTC; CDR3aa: CASSPMTSGSGEQYF
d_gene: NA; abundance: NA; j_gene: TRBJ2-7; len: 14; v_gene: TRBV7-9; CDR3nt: TGTGCCAGCAGCCCGGGGGTTTTGTCCTACGAGCAGTACTTC; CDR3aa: CASSPGVLSYEQYF
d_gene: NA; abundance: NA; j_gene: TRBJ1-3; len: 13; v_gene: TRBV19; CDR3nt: TGTGCCAGTAGTCCGGGACTAGAAAACACCATATATTTT; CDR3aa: CASSPGLENTIYF
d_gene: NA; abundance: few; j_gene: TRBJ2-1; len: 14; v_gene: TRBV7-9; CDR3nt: TGTGCCAGCAGCTTGATGCAGGGGGGTAATGAGCAGTTCTTC; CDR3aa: CASSLMQGGNEQFF
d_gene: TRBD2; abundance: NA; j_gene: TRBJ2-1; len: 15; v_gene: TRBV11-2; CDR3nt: TGTGCCAGCAGCTTATCAAGCGGGGAATACAATGAGCAGTTCTTC; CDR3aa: CASSLSSGEYNEQFF
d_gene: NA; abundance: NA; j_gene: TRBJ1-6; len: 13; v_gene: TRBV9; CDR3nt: TGTGCCAGCAGCCTAAACAGGGATTCACCCCTCCACTTT; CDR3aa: CASSLNRDSPLHF
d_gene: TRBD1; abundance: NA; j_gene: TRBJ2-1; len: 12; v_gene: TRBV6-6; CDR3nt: TGTGCCAGCAGAATGACAGGGACTGAGCAGTTCTTC; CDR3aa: CASRMTGTEQFF
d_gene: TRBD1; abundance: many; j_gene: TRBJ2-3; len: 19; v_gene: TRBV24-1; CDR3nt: TGTGCCACCAGTGATTTCCCTAAGACAGGGCTCTCTAGCACAGATACGCAGTATTTT; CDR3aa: CATSDFPKTGLSSTDTQYF
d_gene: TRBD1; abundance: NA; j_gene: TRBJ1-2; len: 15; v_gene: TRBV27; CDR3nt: TGTGCCAGCAGTCCGCAGGGGGCACTTCAATATGGCTACACCTTC; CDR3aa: CASSPQGALQYGYTF
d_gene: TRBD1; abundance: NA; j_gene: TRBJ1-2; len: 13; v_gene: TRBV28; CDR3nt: TGTGCCAGCAGTTCGGACAGGGGCTATGGCTACACCTTC; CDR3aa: CASSSDRGYGYTF
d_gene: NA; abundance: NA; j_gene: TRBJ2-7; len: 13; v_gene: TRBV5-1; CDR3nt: TGCGCCAGCAGCTTCGATCGGGAGTACGAGCAGTACTTC; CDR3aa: CASSFDREYEQYF
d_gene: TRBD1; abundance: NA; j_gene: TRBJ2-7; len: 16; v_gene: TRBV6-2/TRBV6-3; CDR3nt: TGTGCCAGCAGCTCCCCACCACAGGGGGTACACTACGAGCAGTACTTC; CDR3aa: CASSSPPQGVHYEQYF
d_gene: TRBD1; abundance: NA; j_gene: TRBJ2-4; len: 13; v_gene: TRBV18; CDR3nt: TGTGCCAGCTTTACGGGACAGGGGAACATTCAGTACTTC; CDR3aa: CASFTGQGNIQYF
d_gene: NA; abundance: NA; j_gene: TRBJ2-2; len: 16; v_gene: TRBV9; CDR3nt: TGTGCCAGCAGCGTAGTGGGGGAGGCCGACACCGGGGAGCTGTTTTTT; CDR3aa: CASSVVGEADTGELFF
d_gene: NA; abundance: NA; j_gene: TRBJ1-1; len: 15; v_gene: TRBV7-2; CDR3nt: TGTGCCAGCAGCTTTCCCAGAGGGCTGAACACTGAAGCTTTCTTT; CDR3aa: CASSFPRGLNTEAFF
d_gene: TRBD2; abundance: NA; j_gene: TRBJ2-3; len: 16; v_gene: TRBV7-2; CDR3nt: TGTGCCAGCAGCACCGGACTAGCGGCCCGCACAGATACGCAGTATTTT; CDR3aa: CASSTGLAARTDTQYF
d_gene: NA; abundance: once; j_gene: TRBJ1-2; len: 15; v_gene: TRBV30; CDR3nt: TGTGCCTGGAGTGATTGGGGTGGGAGCCCGGATGGCTACACCTTC; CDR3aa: CAWSDWGGSPDGYTF